This TCR beta chain is drawn from a study of shared clonotypes between healthy human individuals. V was shortened by 6 bases and J by 6 bases, with 24 bases between the two germline ends. This CDR3 is 16 amino acids long. The germline CDR1 and CDR2 sequences are SGHRS and YFSETQ. The data were produced by immunoSEQ multiplex PCR, yet TCRdb's version contains in-frame clones alone and is incomplete. The data contain roughly 2.5 million clones, approximately 92% of them singletons. This sequence originates from a man between 18 and 35 years old in good health. The chain employs TRBV5-1 and TRBJ1-2; D is uncertain. The sequencing input was naive CD4+ T cells sorted from blood. Noted subset: CD45RA+ positively selected. The CDR3 coding sequence is TGCGCCAGCACCCAAACTCCTACCGGGGAGGTTAATGGCTACACCTTC. Its protein is CASTQTPTGEVNGYTF.